The next 4 T cell receptor beta chains were all read from a single sample in a study of cytomegalovirus exposure and HLA in healthy donors. Researchers ran the PCR with 60 Vbeta and 13 Jbeta primers. The method was immunoSEQ multiplex PCR; TCRdb's version includes in-frame clones alone and lacks a portion of them. This sample carries 140,000 to 150,000 clones, approximately 9% of them seen once, and the ten largest clones take approximately 1.8%. The sequenced sample was PBMCs. These receptor sequences come from a male donor in good health and CMV-seronegative.

Only a few counts were recorded for this clone. The chain joins TRBV6-5 to TRBJ1-6; maybe TRBD1 (6 bases). CDR3 length equals 16 residues. Trimming removed 4 bases from V and 0 bases from J, with 10 bases in between. Germline CDR1 is MNHEY and CDR2 is SVGAGI. The DNA for the CDR3 is TGTGCCAGCAGTTCTGACAGGAGCTCCTATAATTCACCCCTCCACTTT. Its protein product is CASSSDRSSYNSPLHF.

This clone appeared a few times. The gene calls are TRBV2 and TRBJ2-2; the match to TRBD1 covers 9 bases. The V and J ends lost 6 bases and 7 bases, in that order; junction bases with no gene match: 12. This CDR3 spans 16 amino acids. Per germline, CDR1 SNHLY and CDR2 FYNNEI. The CDR3 bases are TGTGCCAGCAGCGTGCCGGGACAGGGAAAGGGCGGGGAGCTGTTTTTT. It codes for CASSVPGQGKGGELFF.

This clone was observed a few times. V and J are TRBV11-2 and TRBJ1-4, with TRBD1 matching over 8 bases. Trimming cost V 6 bases and J 4 bases; bases outside gene matches: 7. Looked up from germline, CDR1 is SGHAT and CDR2 is FQNNGV. The CDR3 is 15 amino acids. CDR3 loop: CASSPRTGYNEKLFF. CDR3 nucleotide sequence: TGTGCCAGCAGTCCTCGGACAGGGTATAATGAAAAACTGTTTTTT.

The V and J genes are TRBV6-1 and TRBJ2-7, with 12 bases matching TRBD1. J gave up 5 bases and V 6 bases, and 8 bases lay outside the gene matches. Germline assignment: CDR1 MNHNS and CDR2 SASEGT. There are 15 residues in the CDR3. The CDR3 sequence: CASRGTGGFNNEQYF. In DNA, the CDR3 is TGTGCCAGCAGGGGGACAGGGGGCTTCAATAACGAGCAGTACTTC.